The T cell receptor beta chain described here comes from a study of spatial heterogeneity in lung cancer. Study context: The donor group consisted of over 60 patients who had untreated, early-stage non-small cell lung cancer.

A single record per CDR3 protein comes from TCRdb applying MiXCR to the 5' RACE reads. Here the sample spans around 25,000 distinct CDR3 sequences, 9% to 10% being singletons. Sample time point: blood at routine non-recurrence follow-up after resection. Sequencing was performed on whole RNA extracted from tumor and nontumor lung tissue, or from frozen PBMC, and the material was left unsorted. The germline CDR1 and CDR2 sequences are KGHSH and LQKENI. V was cut by 5 bases and J by 7 bases, with 11 bases left in between. This CDR3 is built from 12 residues. The sequence came from a male donor with early-stage non-small cell lung cancer. Sample: PBMCs, taken at follow-up. V and J are TRBV18 and TRBJ2-5, with unresolved D. The CDR3 loop reads CASSEVIGTQYF. The DNA for the CDR3 is TGTGCCAGCTCAGAGGTCATTGGGACCCAGTACTTC. The variable domain in full, completed from reference TRBV18 and TRBJ2-5, reads NAGVMQNPRHLVRRRGQEARLRCSPMKGHSHVYWYRQLPEEGLKFMVYLQKENIIDESGMPKERFSAEFPKEGPSILRIQQVVRGDSAAYFCASSEVIGTQYFGPGTRLLVL.